A single sample is the source of the 18 T cell receptor beta chains below, sequenced in a study of T cells in Graves' hyperthyroidism and ophthalmopathy. Using RNA transcripts as the source, TCR beta CDR3 regions were amplified. Using the HTBI primer set, a first-round RT-PCR was run on the TCR CDR3. MiXCR, applied by TCRdb to the multiplex PCR reads, yields one record per CDR3 protein. The sample records a few hundred thousand distinct CDR3 sequences, less than 20% being singletons. Sequenced sample: blood. The source of these receptors is a woman aged 30 to 39 with Graves' hyperthyroidism.

Remarks on this clonotype: A much larger clone differs by one base, so this may be a read error. V and J are TRBV5-1 and TRBJ2-3; 7 bases match TRBD2. In germline, CDR1 is SGHRS, CDR2 YFSETQ. This CDR3 has 15 residues. Trimming took 1 base from V and 2 from J; bases not matched to a gene: 4. The CDR3 nucleotides read TGCGCCAGCAGCTTGCGGGGGGATCCCACAGATACGCAGTATTTT. It specifies CASSLRGDPTDTQYF.

The chain has TRBV6-4 and TRBJ2-2; D tentatively reads TRBD1 or TRBD2 (5 bases each). CDR1 and CDR2 from the germline V gene are MRHNA and SNTAGT. The ends were cut back, 5 bases at V and 2 bases at J, with 18 bases in the middle. The CDR3 is 17 amino acids. The CDR3 coding sequence is TGTGCCAGCAGTCGTGGAGTGGGACCGCCAAACACCGGGGAGCTGTTTTTT. This encodes CASSRGVGPPNTGELFF.

V and J are TRBV5-1 and TRBJ2-3; 13 bases align to TRBD2. The CDR3 is 18 amino acids. The V segment lost 3 bases and the J segment 3 bases; nucleotides outside the gene matches: 10. Per germline, CDR1 SGHRS and CDR2 YFSETQ. DNA of the CDR3: TGCGCCAGCAGCTCCAGGACTAGCGGGAGAAGGGGAACAGATACGCAGTATTTT. Translated: CASSSRTSGRRGTDTQYF. The variable domain in full, with the rest retrieved from reference TRBV5-1 and TRBJ2-3, is KAGVTQTPRYLIKTRGQQVTLSCSPISGHRSVSWYQQTPGQGLQFLFEYFSETQRNKGNFPGRFSGRQFSNSRSEMNVSTLELGDSALYLCASSSRTSGRRGTDTQYFGPGTRLTVL.

This clonotype was recorded at least ten times. The chain has TRBV27 and TRBJ2-7; 10 bases fit TRBD2. This CDR3 region has 16 residues. The germline V gene encodes CDR1 MNHEY and CDR2 SMNVEV (reference sequence). Germline trimming cut 6 bases from V and 4 bases from J; bases unmatched to any gene: 12. The CDR3 DNA follows: TGTGCCAGCAGCCCAGGGGCTAGCGGGAGTAGGTACGAGCAGTACTTC. Protein: CASSPGASGSRYEQYF.

This clonotype was recorded at least ten times. The chain is built from TRBV6-2 or TRBV6-3 and TRBJ2-7; D could derive from TRBD1 or TRBD2 (5 bases each). Germline V gives CDR1 MNHEY, CDR2 SVGEGT. Trimming removed 2 bases from V and 6 bases from J, with 17 bases in between. This CDR3 has 15 residues. The CDR3 protein is CASSYDPYEGREQYF. CDR3 in DNA: TGTGCCAGCAGTTACGACCCGTATGAGGGGCGCGAGCAGTACTTC.

The chain recombines TRBV12-3 or TRBV12-4 with TRBJ1-4, with D possibly matching TRBD1 (5 bases). Deletions cut 9 bases from V and 8 bases from J, with 10 bases between. The CDR3 is 11 amino acids. CDR3 protein: CASKRGEKLFF. CDR3 bases: TGTGCCAGTAAAAGGGGCGAAAAACTGTTTTTT.

This clonotype turned up a few times. This chain uses TRBV19 with TRBJ1-1; D is unresolved. The V gene lost 3 bases and the J gene lost 3 bases, with 11 bases spanning the gap. The germline V gene has CDR1 LNHDA and CDR2 SQIVND (reference sequence). The CDR3 sequence is 14 residues long. The CDR3 DNA follows: TGTGCCAGTAGTATTACGGACGGCGACACTGAAGCTTTCTTT. Its translation is CASSITDGDTEAFF.

There are many counts of this clonotype. The CDR3 bases are TGTGCCAGCAGTGAAGACAGATTTGGCTCCTACAATGAGCAGTTCTTC. Its protein is CASSEDRFGSYNEQFF. The V gene is TRBV6-1, the J gene TRBJ2-1; no definite D call. Per germline, CDR1 MNHNS and CDR2 SASEGT. Trimming left V 1 base short and J 0 bases short, with 10 bases between. The CDR3 is 16 residues long.

The rearrangement uses TRBV30 and TRBJ2-7, with a tentative D call TRBD1 (6 bases). The V gene's germline CDR1 is GTSNPN and CDR2 SVGIG (reference sequence). The CDR3 runs to 13 residues. Trimming left V 3 bases short and J 3 bases short, with 12 bases between. The CDR3 DNA sequence: TGTGCCTGGAGCAGGGGAGAATTCTACGAGCAGTACTTC. The encoded protein is CAWSRGEFYEQYF.

This clonotype was recorded a few times. The chain combines TRBV6-5 with TRBJ1-4; D might be TRBD1 (5 bases). V was clipped by 2 bases and J by 1 base, with 8 bases between them. This CDR3 region has 15 residues. Germline V gene data show CDR1 as MNHEY and CDR2 as SVGAGI. CDR3 amino acids: CASSYAGGTNEKLFF. The CDR3 DNA reads as TGTGCCAGCAGTTACGCGGGGGGAACTAATGAAAAACTGTTTTTT.

V gene TRBV7-2 combines with J gene TRBJ1-5, with D hard to call. Trimming shortened V by 1 base and J by 2 bases, and 9 bases separated the two germline ends. CDR1 is SGHTA and CDR2 is FQGNSA in the germline V gene. The CDR3 covers 15 residues. The CDR3 sequence is CASSLDGGGNQPQHF. The CDR3 DNA follows: TGTGCCAGCAGCTTAGACGGTGGGGGCAATCAGCCCCAGCATTTT. The full variable domain, its missing parts supplied by reference TRBV7-2 and TRBJ1-5, is GAGVSQSPSNKVTEKGKDVELRCDPISGHTALYWYRQSLGQGLEFLIYFQGNSAPDKSGLPSDRFSAERTGGSVSTLTIQRTQQEDSAVYLCASSLDGGGNQPQHFGDGTRLSIL.

This clonotype showed up many times. V usage is TRBV27 and J usage is TRBJ2-1, with a possible D match to TRBD2 (6 bases). V lost 2 bases and J 2 bases, leaving 16 bases between the germline ends. The CDR3 runs 17 residues. The V gene's germline CDR1 is MNHEY and CDR2 SMNVEV (reference sequence). CDR3 amino acids: CASSLSPSEATYNEQFF. CDR3 sequence (DNA): TGTGCCAGCAGTTTAAGTCCTAGCGAGGCTACCTACAATGAGCAGTTCTTC.

The chain joins TRBV19 to TRBJ1-1, with D possibly being TRBD1 (6 bases). In germline, CDR1 is LNHDA, CDR2 SQIVND (reference sequence). The CDR3 covers 11 residues. Trimming shortened V by 11 bases and J by 7 bases, and 14 bases separated the two germline ends. CDR3 DNA sequence: TGTGCCGCCTTACAGGGCATTGAAGCTTTCTTT. The encoded protein is CAALQGIEAFF.

At least ten counts were recorded for this clonotype. The chain combines TRBV30 with TRBJ2-7, with D perhaps matching TRBD1 (6 bases). Per the germline V gene, CDR1 is GTSNPN and CDR2 is SVGIG (reference sequence). This CDR3 has 11 residues. Trimming removed 0 bases from V and 6 bases from J, with 6 bases in between. The CDR3 protein is CAWSVQGEQYF. In DNA form, the CDR3 reads TGTGCCTGGAGTGTACAGGGCGAGCAGTACTTC. Looking up the rest from reference TRBV30 and TRBJ2-7 gives the full variable domain: SQTIHQWPATLVQPVGSPLSLECTVEGTSNPNLYWYRQAAGRGLQLLFYSVGIGQISSEVPQNLSASRPQDRQFILSSKKLLLSDSGFYLCAWSVQGEQYFGPGTRLTVT.

This clonotype was recorded many times. This chain joins TRBV27 and TRBJ2-7; maybe TRBD2 (5 bases). This CDR3 comprises 13 residues. The V end was cut by 5 bases, the J end by 3 bases, with 11 bases between. CDR1 and CDR2 (germline): MNHEY, SMNVEV (reference sequence). The CDR3 nucleotides are TGTGCCAGCAGTCCCGGGATTCACTACGAGCAGTACTTC. Translated, it gives CASSPGIHYEQYF.

This clonotype was detected a few times. The chain recombines TRBV7-2 with TRBJ1-3, with D maybe TRBD1 (5 bases). V was shortened by 0 bases and J by 3 bases, with 15 bases between the two germline ends. Germline V gives CDR1 SGHTA, CDR2 FQGNSA. This CDR3 contains 17 residues. CDR3 protein: CASSLAFGGSGGNTIYF. The CDR3 nucleotides are TGTGCCAGCAGCTTAGCGTTCGGGGGTTCGGGTGGAAACACCATATATTTT. The variable domain in full, completed from reference TRBV7-2 and TRBJ1-3, reads GAGVSQSPSNKVTEKGKDVELRCDPISGHTALYWYRQSLGQGLEFLIYFQGNSAPDKSGLPSDRFSAERTGGSVSTLTIQRTQQEDSAVYLCASSLAFGGSGGNTIYFGEGSWLTVV.

This clonotype was seen ten or more times. The chain is built from TRBV12-3 or TRBV12-4 and TRBJ2-1, with D possibly called TRBD1 or TRBD2 (6 bases each). Trimming took off 5 bases at V and 9 bases at J, with 20 bases between the two ends. The CDR3 is made up of 15 amino acids. CDR3 amino acids: CASSPLDGGSGEQFF. DNA of the CDR3: TGTGCCAGCAGTCCCCTTGACGGGGGCTCTGGTGAGCAGTTCTTC.

The J gene is TRBJ2-3, the V gene TRBV2; 7 bases map to TRBD2. Germline trimming cut 4 bases from V and 1 base from J; bases unmatched to any gene: 5. The CDR3 extends over 15 amino acids. CDR1 SNHLY and CDR2 FYNNEI come from the germline V gene. The CDR3 DNA reads as TGTGCCAGCAGTGGGGAGCGGGGTGGCACAGATACGCAGTATTTT. This gives the protein CASSGERGGTDTQYF.